This T cell receptor (beta chain) was documented in a study of STAT5B mutations in CD4+ large granular lymphocyte leukemia. As regards this clone: As yet, its antigen is unknown.

Study observations and caveats: Without HLA matching, higher CD4+ than CD8+ T-LGLL clonality could reflect small sample size.

Per the original methods: Productive clonotypes were detectable down to 2.59 x 10-5 frequency. Method: immunoSEQ multiplex PCR; TCRdb's copy keeps in-frame clones and lacks some. V and J calls and clone size are copied from that table; D and trimming were computed from the DNA. The sample lists roughly 21,000 clones, around 75% occurring once. Control samples were healthy donors' buffy coats. This CDR3 region has 13 residues. From germline, CDR1 is KGHSH and CDR2 LQKENI. V gave up 6 bases and J gave up 4 bases, with 12 bases separating them. Sequenced: CD4+ T cells from blood buffy coats. The V call is TRBV18, the J call TRBJ1-2, with TRBD1 as a possible D gene (5 bases). This clonotype was obtained from a human donor in good health. The CDR3: CASSAGHAYGYTF. CDR3 in DNA: TGTGCCAGCTCCGCAGGGCACGCCTATGGCTACACCTTC.